This entry lists 18 T cell receptor beta chains sequenced from one sample in a study of read filtering for tumor transcriptome and immune sequencing. Molecular barcoded adaptors covering alpha/delta and beta/gamma chains were used on approximately 440 ng RNA. TCRdb itself ran the reads through MiXCR, one entry per CDR3 protein. The data show tens of thousands of distinct CDR3 sequences, less than 20% seen once. What was sequenced was a population of CD138-negative cells sorted from bone marrow. These receptors all come from a donor over 35 with multiple myeloma.

Ten or more counts support this clonotype. One end of the junction varies from germline; a read error may be responsible. The rearrangement joins TRBV20-1 to TRBJ2-4; 10 nucleotides align to TRBD2. Germline CDR1 DFQATT, CDR2 SNEGSKA (reference sequence). The CDR3 is 16 amino acids. This chain's CDR3 is CSATGLAVKAKDIQYF. The CDR3 region has the DNA TGCAGTGCAACTGGACTAGCGGTTAAAGCCAAAGACATTCAGTACTTC.

In its sample, this clonotype was seen a few times. CDR3 region: CASSLRLAGGPNTGELFF. The DNA of the CDR3 is TGTGCCAGCAGCTTAAGACTAGCGGGGGGGCCGAACACCGGGGAGCTGTTTTTT. The genes are TRBV11-2 and TRBJ2-2, with 14 bases fitting TRBD2. The junction had 2 bases not matched to a gene; V was cut back by 2 bases and J by 0 bases. From germline, CDR1 is SGHAT and CDR2 FQNNGV. The CDR3 consists of 18 residues.

The table lists this clonotype with many counts. The rearrangement joins TRBV5-5 to TRBJ1-2; no clear D gene. V lost 0 bases and J 4 bases, leaving 10 bases between the germline ends. Germline CDR1 SGHKS, CDR2 YYEKEE (reference sequence). The CDR3 spans 14 residues. CDR3 DNA: TGTGCCAGCAGCTTGGCGCAGGCCGCCTATGGCTACACCTTC. It codes for CASSLAQAAYGYTF.

This clonotype showed up many times. This rearrangement joins TRBV6-2 or TRBV6-3 to TRBJ2-3; D is unresolved. V was cut by 2 bases and J by 0 bases, with 9 bases left in between. Germline V gives CDR1 MNHEY, CDR2 SVGEGT. The CDR3 extends over 15 amino acids. The CDR3: CASSYRAVSTDTQYF. The CDR3 DNA reads TGTGCCAGCAGTTACAGGGCAGTTAGCACAGATACGCAGTATTTT.

At least ten counts were recorded for this clonotype. V usage is TRBV9 and J usage is TRBJ2-3, with 11 bases matching TRBD2. The CDR3 has 19 residues. Germline values: CDR1 SGDLS, CDR2 YYNGEE. With V trimmed by 0 bases and J by 2 bases, 11 bases remained unmatched. The CDR3 sequence: CASSVEGGSSGGSTDTQYF. The CDR3 bases are TGTGCCAGCAGCGTAGAAGGAGGGTCTAGCGGGGGGTCCACAGATACGCAGTATTTT.

This clonotype was counted a single time. An end of the junction differs from the germline gene, which may be a read error. The chain combines TRBV7-2 with TRBJ2-1; tentatively, D is TRBD1 or TRBD2 (5 bases each). This CDR3 is built from 17 residues. Germline-derived CDR1 and CDR2 are SGHTA and FQGNSA. Here the CDR3 reads CASGLVHPGRALHERFF. CDR3 coding DNA: TGTGCCAGCGGCTTAGTCCATCCGGGGCGAGCCCTCCATGAGCGGTTCTTC.

This clonotype has ten or more counts. The chain employs TRBV29-1 and TRBJ2-7; perhaps TRBD1 as D (5 bases). The CDR3 totals 11 residues. The V and J ends lost 4 bases and 10 bases respectively, with 14 bases between them. Germline V gene data show CDR1 as SQVTM and CDR2 as ANQGSEA. The CDR3 sequence: CSVGSQGSQYF. For the CDR3, the DNA is TGCAGCGTTGGTAGTCAGGGCTCCCAGTACTTC.

This clonotype came up many times. The rearrangement uses TRBV6-2 or TRBV6-3 and TRBJ1-5; 7 bases line up with TRBD1. CDR1 and CDR2 (germline): MNHEY, SVGEGT. V shed 5 bases, J shed 4 bases, and the junction held 8 bases outside the gene matches. The CDR3 covers 15 residues. The CDR3 loop reads CASSISGGLNQPQHF. CDR3 bases: TGTGCCAGCAGTATCTCAGGGGGATTGAATCAGCCCCAGCATTTT.

This clonotype was picked up a small number of times. The V gene is TRBV5-4, the J gene TRBJ2-1, with D perhaps TRBD2 (6 bases). The CDR3 runs 14 residues. The germline V gene encodes CDR1 SGHNT and CDR2 YYREEE (reference sequence). V was clipped by 0 bases and J by 7 bases, with 11 bases between them. CDR3 nucleotide sequence: TGTGCCAGCAGCTTGGGTCCCCGGGGGAATGAGCAGTTCTTC. As protein: CASSLGPRGNEQFF.

This clonotype has at least ten counts. The chain carries TRBV5-1 and TRBJ2-1; 11 bases match TRBD2. Germline V lookup: CDR1 SGHRS, CDR2 YFSETQ. This CDR3 has 14 residues. J lost 5 bases, V lost 4 bases, and 2 bases had no gene match. The CDR3 region has the DNA TGCGCCAGCAGCCGGGGACTAGCGGACAATGAGCAGTTCTTC. It codes for CASSRGLADNEQFF.

This clonotype was seen just once. Since a much larger clone is just one base distant, this may be a read error. The chain combines TRBV28 with TRBJ2-3, with 7 bases lining up with TRBD1. Germline CDR1 reads MDHEN; CDR2 reads SYDVKM. The trim removed 5 bases at V and 5 bases at J, leaving 13 bases unmatched. CDR3 length: 16 amino acids. The CDR3, as DNA: TGTGCCAGCAGTCCTCCCGAACGGACAGGAAGAGATACGCAGTATTTT. This gives the protein CASSPPERTGRDTQYF.

This clonotype was found a few times. V usage is TRBV5-6 and J usage is TRBJ2-7, with D perhaps being TRBD1 or TRBD2 (5 bases each). This CDR3 is built from 14 residues. Germline CDR1 and CDR2: SGHDT and YYEEEE. V was pared by 4 bases and J by 2 bases, with 13 bases between. CDR3 DNA sequence: TGTGCCAGCAGCGTAGGGGACGGAGCCTACGAGCAGTACTTC. Protein: CASSVGDGAYEQYF.

A remark on this clonotype: The CDR3 ends on some other residue instead of the conserved phenylalanine or tryptophan, so this is likely a read error. The chain uses TRBV6-1 and TRBJ2-5; 8 bases are shared with TRBD1. Germline V lookup: CDR1 MNHNS, CDR2 SASEGT. The CDR3 extends over 14 amino acids. The CDR3 sequence: CASSEVGQEETQYL. DNA of the CDR3: TGCGCCAGCAGTGAAGTGGGACAGGAAGAGACCCAGTACCTC.

This clonotype came up many times. J is TRBJ1-1 and V is TRBV4-2; no reliable D call. This CDR3 contains 15 residues. In germline, CDR1 is LGHNA, CDR2 YNFKEQ. V dropped 0 bases and J dropped 4 bases, with 12 bases sitting between them. The CDR3 sequence is CASSQDLSAVTEAFF. The CDR3 DNA is TGTGCCAGCAGCCAAGATTTATCGGCAGTCACTGAAGCTTTCTTT.

In its sample, this clonotype was seen many times. The J gene is TRBJ2-5, the V gene TRBV7-6; 7 positions match TRBD2. Per the germline V gene, CDR1 is SGHVS and CDR2 is FNYEAQ. This CDR3 region has 14 residues. V was pared by 5 bases and J by 5 bases, with 8 bases of the junction left unmatched. The CDR3 nucleotides are TGTGCCAGCAGCCCGAGGCCGCGGGGGGAGACCCAGTACTTC. Protein: CASSPRPRGETQYF.

This clonotype was found many times. This rearrangement joins TRBV20-1 to TRBJ2-7; 11 bases fit TRBD2. The trim removed 6 bases at V and 0 bases at J, leaving 13 bases unmatched. In germline, CDR1 is DFQATT, CDR2 SNEGSKA (reference sequence). This CDR3 contains 17 residues. The CDR3 loop reads CSAHLLAGGRDSYEQYF. The CDR3 bases are TGCAGTGCGCACCTCTTAGCGGGGGGGCGGGACTCCTACGAGCAGTACTTC.

This clonotype was observed at least ten times. The V call is TRBV7-2, the J call TRBJ2-1, with 7 positions matching TRBD2. CDR1 is SGHTA and CDR2 is FQGNSA in the germline V gene. The CDR3 has 15 amino acids. Trimming took 5 bases from V and 3 from J; bases not matched to a gene: 7. CDR3 amino acids: CASSLRGGDYNEQFF. CDR3 nucleotides: TGTGCCAGCAGCCTCCGCGGGGGAGACTACAATGAGCAGTTCTTC.

A remark on this clonotype: This may be a read error: a much more frequent sequence differs by one nucleotide. The chain joins TRBV19 to TRBJ2-1; the match to TRBD1 covers 7 bases. CDR3 size: 15 residues. CDR1 is LNHDA and CDR2 is SQIVND in the germline V gene (reference sequence). J lost 7 bases, V lost 3 bases, and 9 bases had no gene match. CDR3 sequence: CASSMGSRGNNEQFF. CDR3 in DNA: TGTGCCAGTAGTATGGGGAGCAGGGGGAATAATGAGCAGTTCTTC.